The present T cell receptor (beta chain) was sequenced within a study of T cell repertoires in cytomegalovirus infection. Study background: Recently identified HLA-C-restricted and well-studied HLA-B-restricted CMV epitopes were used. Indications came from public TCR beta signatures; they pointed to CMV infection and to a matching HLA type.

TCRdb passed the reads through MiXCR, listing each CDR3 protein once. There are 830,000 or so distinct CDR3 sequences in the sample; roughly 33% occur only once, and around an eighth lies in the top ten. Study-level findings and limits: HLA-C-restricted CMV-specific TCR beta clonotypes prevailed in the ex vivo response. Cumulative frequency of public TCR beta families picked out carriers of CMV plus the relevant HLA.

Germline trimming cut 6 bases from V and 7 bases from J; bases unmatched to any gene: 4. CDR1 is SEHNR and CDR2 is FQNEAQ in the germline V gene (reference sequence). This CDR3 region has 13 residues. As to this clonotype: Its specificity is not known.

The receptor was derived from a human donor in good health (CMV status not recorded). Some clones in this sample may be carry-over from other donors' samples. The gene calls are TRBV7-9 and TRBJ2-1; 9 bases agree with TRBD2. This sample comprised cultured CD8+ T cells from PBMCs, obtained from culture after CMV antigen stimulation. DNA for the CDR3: TGTGCCAGCAGAGGCGGGGGGGCTAATGAGCAGTTCTTC. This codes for CASRGGGANEQFF.